This T cell receptor beta chain was sequenced during a study of blood T cell repertoires in COVID-19. The wider study: Sources were T cells, B-cell-depleted T cells, or PBMCs; the material itself was cDNA or gDNA.

Individuals aged about 18 to 89 years were recruited from 20 to 25 US areas. Allocation to cohorts depended on clinical history reported by the participants. Using immunoSEQ multiplex PCR, the repertoire was profiled, and TCRdb retains in-frame clones only, with some absent. The table lists fewer than 250,000 clones, around 86% of them singletons, with 7% to 7.5% in the top ten. CDR3 length: 15 amino acids. The junction had 5 bases not matched to a gene; V was cut back by 3 bases and J by 4 bases. Per germline, CDR1 MDHEN and CDR2 SYDVKM. Material: PBMCs or T cells enriched from blood (not recorded which). The rearrangement joins TRBV28 to TRBJ2-1, with 8 bases that match TRBD1. The origin of this receptor is a man aged 25 to 40 in a cohort exposed to, infected with or recovered from COVID-19 (not recorded which). The CDR3: CASSFGTGPYNEQFF. The CDR3, as DNA: TGTGCCAGCAGTTTTGGGACAGGCCCTTACAATGAGCAGTTCTTC.